The 3 T cell receptor beta chains presented below share a single source sample, sequenced in a study of T cells after posttransplantation cyclophosphamide. Generated by immunoSEQ multiplex PCR, the TCRdb table keeps only in-frame clones and is missing some. This table has tens of thousands of clones, around 80% appearing once. A marrow graft followed busulfan-fludarabine conditioning, with cyclophosphamide on days +3 and +4. This specimen was CD4+ T cells sorted from blood, taken approximately 1,900 days after a stem cell transplant with posttransplant cyclophosphamide. These receptors were taken from a female patient in her forties or fifties who received an allogeneic stem cell transplant from a related donor, was CMV-positive, and had no GVHD. The graft donor may have contributed some T cells.

This clone was found once. The chain carries TRBV2 and TRBJ2-7, with a tentative D call TRBD1 (6 bases). V lost 2 bases and J 2 bases, leaving 19 bases between the germline ends. Per the germline V gene, CDR1 is SNHLY and CDR2 is FYNNEI. This CDR3 contains 17 residues. The CDR3 sequence: CASSEIVGARGPYEQYF. The DNA of the CDR3 is TGTGCCAGCAGTGAAATCGTCGGCGCCAGGGGCCCCTACGAGCAGTACTTC.

This clone was seen once. J is TRBJ1-5 and V is TRBV7-8; weak D call: TRBD1 (6 bases). The germline V gene encodes CDR1 SGHVS and CDR2 FQNEAQ. V gave up 3 bases and J gave up 7 bases, with 31 bases separating them. The CDR3 has 20 amino acids. The CDR3 DNA follows: TGTGCCAGCAGCTTGTTCAGGTGGCAGGGGAAGAATGAGGTTGGGCAGCCCCAGCATTTT. Its protein product is CASSLFRWQGKNEVGQPQHF.

The J gene is TRBJ2-7, the V gene TRBV7-2, with 8 bases matching TRBD2. Germline V lookup: CDR1 SGHTA, CDR2 FQGNSA. With V trimmed by 3 bases and J by 1 base, 5 bases remained unmatched. The CDR3 extends over 15 amino acids. CDR3 loop: CASSFGLAGSYEQYF. CDR3 coding DNA: TGTGCCAGCAGCTTTGGGCTAGCGGGTTCCTACGAGCAGTACTTC.